One and the same sample provided the 15 T cell receptor beta chains below, sequenced in a study of T-cell memory formation after mild COVID-19. TCRdb redid the calling of the 5' RACE reads with MiXCR, one entry per CDR3 protein. The sample shows fewer than 550,000 distinct CDR3 sequences, around 19% of them seen only once. Sequenced sample: PBMCs or a T cell subset sorted from them (not recorded which). All receptors derive from an adult woman who had mild COVID-19 (a few samples of this study predate the infection). Cell type and time point are not known.

This chain uses TRBV4-2 with TRBJ1-6; D is uncertain. Trimming took off 0 bases at V and 10 bases at J, with 7 bases between the two ends. The CDR3 consists of 13 residues. Germline CDR1 is LGHNA and CDR2 is YNFKEQ. The CDR3 sequence: CASSQEYGSPLHF. The DNA for the CDR3 is TGTGCCAGCAGCCAAGAGTATGGGTCACCCCTCCACTTT.

The gene calls are TRBV5-5 and TRBJ1-4; 9 nucleotides agree with TRBD1. This CDR3 contains 16 residues. With 0 bases clipped from V and 3 bases from J, the junction kept 3 bases outside the gene matches. Germline V lookup: CDR1 SGHKS, CDR2 YYEKEE (reference sequence). In nucleotides, the CDR3 is TGTGCCAGCAGCTTGGAGGGACAGGGAGCTAATGAAAAACTGTTTTTT. Protein sequence: CASSLEGQGANEKLFF. Supplemented by reference TRBV5-5 and TRBJ1-4, the full variable domain reads DAGVTQSPTHLIKTRGQQVTLRCSPISGHKSVSWYQQVLGQGPQFIFQYYEKEERGRGNFPDRFSARQFPNYSSELNVNALLLGDSALYLCASSLEGQGANEKLFFGSGTQLSVL.

This clonotype turned up a few times. The chain has TRBV7-2 and TRBJ2-7; D gene ambiguous. CDR1 and CDR2 (germline): SGHTA, FQGNSA. The CDR3 runs to 15 residues. The ends were cut back, 1 base at V and 0 bases at J, with 10 bases in the middle. As DNA, the CDR3 is TGTGCCAGCAGCTTAGTGGGTATCGGCTCCTACGAGCAGTACTTC. Translation gives CASSLVGIGSYEQYF.

This clonotype has more than one count but fewer than ten. This sequence joins TRBV5-1 and TRBJ1-5; the match to TRBD1 covers 7 bases. CDR1 SGHRS and CDR2 YFSETQ come from the germline V gene. Trimming removed 0 bases from V and 4 bases from J; junction bases left unmatched: 4. CDR3 length: 15 amino acids. The CDR3: CASSLEAGGNQPQHF. The CDR3 region has the DNA TGCGCCAGCAGCTTGGAAGCAGGGGGGAATCAGCCCCAGCATTTT.

This clonotype has just a few counts. The chain joins TRBV12-3 or TRBV12-4 to TRBJ2-1; TRBD2 matches 13 bases. The CDR3 consists of 16 residues. The trim removed 8 bases at V and 4 bases at J, leaving 8 bases unmatched. The CDR3, as DNA: TGTGCCAGCGGATTCCTACTAGCGGGAGGGTACAATGAGCAGTTCTTC. Translating it yields CASGFLLAGGYNEQFF.

The chain employs TRBV11-2 and TRBJ2-7, with D unclear. Trimming pared 0 bases from V and 5 bases from J, leaving 11 bases between. The CDR3 extends over 14 amino acids. Germline CDR1 SGHAT, CDR2 FQNNGV. As DNA, the CDR3 is TGTGCCAGCAGCTTAGATATCATAGGGAACGAGCAGTACTTC. Protein: CASSLDIIGNEQYF.

This clonotype showed up just a few times. The gene calls are TRBV9 and TRBJ1-3, with D maybe TRBD1 (5 bases). This CDR3 region has 15 residues. The ends were cut back, 0 bases at V and 3 bases at J, with 10 bases in the middle. In germline, CDR1 is SGDLS, CDR2 YYNGEE. CDR3 region: CASSVGEGNGNTIYF. The CDR3 bases are TGTGCCAGCAGCGTAGGTGAGGGGAATGGAAACACCATATATTTT.

This clonotype came up many times. This chain links TRBV12-3 or TRBV12-4 with TRBJ2-7; 14 nucleotides agree with TRBD2. CDR3 length: 15 residues. With 6 bases clipped from V and 7 bases from J, the junction kept 8 bases outside the gene matches. In nucleotides, the CDR3 is TGTGCCAGCAGCCCGGGACTAGCGGGAGTTGGGGAGCAGTACTTC. Its translation is CASSPGLAGVGEQYF.

The chain links TRBV6-2 or TRBV6-3 to TRBJ2-5, with TRBD2 matching 11 bases. There are 16 residues in the CDR3. CDR1 is MNHEY, CDR2 SVGEGT, per germline. The V and J ends lost 6 bases and 7 bases, in that order; junction bases with no gene match: 13. The DNA of the CDR3 is TGTGCCAGCAGGCCATCCACACCTAGCGGGGGGCGGACCCAGTACTTC. Amino acids: CASRPSTPSGGRTQYF.

The chain carries TRBV27 and TRBJ2-7; no firm D call. The ends were cut back, 0 bases at V and 4 bases at J, with 10 bases in the middle. The length of the CDR3 is 14 residues. In germline, CDR1 is MNHEY, CDR2 SMNVEV (reference sequence). CDR3 nucleotide sequence: TGTGCCAGCAGTTTATCGGACCCAACATACGAGCAGTACTTC. Translated: CASSLSDPTYEQYF.

This rearrangement joins TRBV27 to TRBJ2-3; D gene unclear. This CDR3 has 14 amino acids. CDR1 MNHEY and CDR2 SMNVEV come from the germline V gene (reference sequence). The V end was cut by 6 bases, the J end by 4 bases, with 14 bases between. The CDR3 loop reads CASRRVLSADTQYF. DNA for the CDR3: TGTGCCAGCAGAAGGGTACTCAGTGCAGATACGCAGTATTTT.

The chain joins TRBV4-1 to TRBJ1-1; a possible D gene is TRBD1 (5 bases). The CDR3 runs to 14 residues. The germline V gene has CDR1 MGHRA and CDR2 YSYEKL. The ends were cut back, 2 bases at V and 0 bases at J, with 7 bases in the middle. This chain's CDR3 is CASSQRGLNTEAFF. CDR3 coding DNA: TGCGCCAGCAGCCAACGGGGCCTGAACACTGAAGCTTTCTTT.

This clonotype appeared a few times. V usage is TRBV3-1 and J usage is TRBJ1-2; 10 nucleotides align to TRBD1. In germline, CDR1 is LGHDT, CDR2 YNNKEL (reference sequence). The length of the CDR3 is 15 residues. Unmatched junction bases numbered 4, after V lost 2 bases and J lost 4 bases. The CDR3 DNA follows: TGTGCCAGCAGCCAAAGACAGGGGGCAGGCTATGGCTACACCTTC. Protein sequence: CASSQRQGAGYGYTF.

The rearrangement uses TRBV4-1 and TRBJ2-7, with TRBD2 matching over 14 bases. V gave up 1 base and J gave up 6 bases; unmatched junction bases: 5. CDR3 size: 16 residues. The germline V gene has CDR1 MGHRA and CDR2 YSYEKL. For the CDR3, the DNA is TGCGCCAGCAGCCAAGGGGGACTAGCGGGGGTTCGCGAGCAGTACTTC. Protein sequence: CASSQGGLAGVREQYF.

This clonotype was recorded a few times. V is TRBV3-1 and J is TRBJ2-2; the D gene is possibly TRBD2 (6 bases). Germline V gene sequence: CDR1 LGHDT, CDR2 YNNKEL (reference sequence). V gave up 4 bases and J gave up 7 bases, with 16 bases separating them. This CDR3 has 15 amino acids. CDR3 coding DNA: TGTGCCAGCAGCCCCCTACCGGGAGTGGTCGGGGAGCTGTTTTTT. Its protein is CASSPLPGVVGELFF.